The 23 T cell receptor beta chains listed next were all sequenced from one sample in a study of shared clonotypes between healthy human individuals. TCRdb's table, derived via immunoSEQ multiplex PCR, lists solely in-frame clones and lacks some. In the table there are a few million clones, over 85% of which are singletons. Material for sequencing was naive CD4+ T cells from PBMCs. Subset given: CD45RA+ positively selected. These receptors all stem from a man between 18 and 35 years old in good health. Some clones in this sample may be carry-over from other donors' samples.

The chain combines TRBV5-4 with TRBJ1-1; 8 positions agree with TRBD1. Germline CDR1 SGHNT, CDR2 YYREEE (reference sequence). The CDR3 has 15 residues. Trimming took 1 base from V and 4 from J; bases not matched to a gene: 6. The DNA of the CDR3 is TGTGCCAGCAGCTTGTTCCCAGGGGGCTTCACTGAAGCTTTCTTT. Protein: CASSLFPGGFTEAFF. The whole variable domain, remainder taken from reference TRBV5-4 and TRBJ1-1, is ETGVTQSPTHLIKTRGQQVTLRCSSQSGHNTVSWYQQALGQGPQFIFQYYREEENGRGNFPPRFSGLQFPNYSSELNVNALELDDSALYLCASSLFPGGFTEAFFGQGTRLTVV.

The chain has TRBV19 and TRBJ1-5, with 7 bases that match TRBD1. Germline CDR1 and CDR2: LNHDA and SQIVND (reference sequence). J lost 6 bases, V lost 7 bases, and 12 bases had no gene match. The CDR3 contains 15 residues. The CDR3 DNA reads as TGTGCCAGTACCGACACAGGGGCTGGACGTCAGCCCCAGCATTTT. It is translated as CASTDTGAGRQPQHF. Drawing the rest from reference TRBV19 and TRBJ1-5, the complete variable domain is DGGITQSPKYLFRKEGQNVTLSCEQNLNHDAMYWYRQDPGQGLRLIYYSQIVNDFQKGDIAEGYSVSREKKESFPLTVTSAQKNPTAFYLCASTDTGAGRQPQHFGDGTRLSIL.

In DNA form, the CDR3 reads TGTGCCAGCAGCTTAACGCGCCGACTAGCGGGGCGAGACTACAATGAGCAGTTCTTC. Translation gives CASSLTRRLAGRDYNEQFF. This chain connects TRBV7-3 to TRBJ2-1, with 11 bases aligning to TRBD2. The CDR3 runs to 19 residues. Germline-derived CDR1 and CDR2 are SGHTA and FQGTGA. The V gene end was trimmed by 0 bases and the J gene end by 3 bases; junction bases not matched to a gene: 10.

This clone was observed a few times. V usage is TRBV11-2 and J usage is TRBJ1-4; D perhaps matches TRBD1 (6 bases). The CDR3 totals 15 residues. Germline lookup yields CDR1 SGHAT and CDR2 FQNNGV. The V end was cut by 5 bases, the J end by 11 bases, with 21 bases between. CDR3 nucleotides: TGTGCCAGCAGCCGCCCCGGGAATAAAGGGGGGAAACTGTTTTTT. Its translation is CASSRPGNKGGKLFF.

This clone was detected only once. The chain links TRBV10-1 to TRBJ2-7; D is possibly TRBD1 (5 bases). Germline CDR1 reads WNHNN; CDR2 reads SYGVQD (reference sequence). Trimming removed 3 bases at V and 0 bases at J, with 12 bases between. This CDR3 is built from 15 residues. CDR3 nucleotides: TGCGCCAGCAGTGACTCCAGGGCGGACTCCTACGAGCAGTACTTC. Translated, it gives CASSDSRADSYEQYF.

The sample holds a few counts of this clone. Different DNA sequences within this sample yield the same CDR3. The rearrangement links TRBV18 to TRBJ1-1; no clear D. Germline CDR1 and CDR2: KGHSH and LQKENI. V was trimmed by 6 bases and J by 1 base, leaving 9 bases between them. This CDR3 region has 13 residues. This CDR3 is CASSLHRNTEAFF. The DNA of the CDR3 is TGTGCCAGCTCCCTTCACAGGAACACTGAAGCTTTCTTT.

The chain couples TRBV9 to TRBJ1-2; unclear D gene. Germline V gene sequence: CDR1 SGDLS, CDR2 YYNGEE. The CDR3 sequence is 14 residues long. V was cut by 4 bases and J by 1 base, with 11 bases left in between. CDR3 coding DNA: TGTGCCAGCAGCCCCCCTTGGGGTAACTATGGCTACACCTTC. It yields the protein CASSPPWGNYGYTF.

With regard to this clone: Distinct nucleotide sequences in the sample also encode this CDR3. The CDR3 spells CASSVVQNTGELFF. The CDR3 bases are TGTGCCAGCAGCGTAGTACAGAACACCGGGGAGCTGTTTTTT. The chain employs TRBV9 and TRBJ2-2; no definite D call. CDR3 length equals 14 residues. Germline CDR1 SGDLS, CDR2 YYNGEE. Trimming cost V 0 bases and J 1 base, with 4 bases left between them.

Points on this clone: The identical CDR3 is also encoded by other nucleotide sequences in the sample. The J gene is TRBJ2-1, the V gene TRBV5-1; no clear D gene. CDR3 size: 16 residues. The V end was cut by 0 bases, the J end by 0 bases, with 10 bases between. The germline V gene encodes CDR1 SGHRS and CDR2 YFSETQ. This chain's CDR3 is CASSLEGRSSYNEQFF. In DNA form, the CDR3 reads TGCGCCAGCAGCTTGGAGGGCAGGAGCTCCTACAATGAGCAGTTCTTC.

CDR3 region: CASRGTGSSYNEQFF. As DNA, the CDR3 is TGTGCCAGCAGGGGGACTGGCAGCTCCTACAATGAGCAGTTCTTC. The genes are TRBV6-5 and TRBJ2-1, with a tentative D call TRBD2 (6 bases). Trimming pared 6 bases from V and 0 bases from J, leaving 12 bases between. CDR3 length: 15 amino acids. In germline, CDR1 is MNHEY, CDR2 SVGAGI.

The rearrangement joins TRBV6-1 to TRBJ1-4; 11 bases are shared with TRBD1. J was trimmed by 3 bases and V by 6 bases; bases with no gene match: 3. The CDR3 spans 15 residues. The germline CDR1 and CDR2 sequences are MNHNS and SASEGT. This chain's CDR3 is CASSGQGAANEKLFF. CDR3 nucleotides: TGTGCCAGCAGCGGACAGGGGGCCGCTAATGAAAAACTGTTTTTT.

This chain uses TRBV2 with TRBJ2-5; D remains unclear. This CDR3 contains 13 residues. The V and J ends lost 5 bases and 0 bases respectively, with 7 bases between them. Germline values: CDR1 SNHLY, CDR2 FYNNEI. CDR3 sequence reads: CASSPTYQETQYF. CDR3 nucleotides: TGTGCCAGCAGTCCCACTTACCAAGAGACCCAGTACTTC. Combining the CDR3 with reference TRBV2 and TRBJ2-5 gives the whole variable domain EPEVTQTPSHQVTQMGQEVILRCVPISNHLYFYWYRQILGQKVEFLVSFYNNEISEKSEIFDDQFSVERPDGSNFTLKIRSTKLEDSAMYFCASSPTYQETQYFGPGTRLLVL.

The chain combines TRBV7-9 with TRBJ1-4; TRBD1 is a possible D gene (6 bases). The germline CDR1 and CDR2 sequences are SEHNR and FQNEAQ (reference sequence). CDR3 length equals 14 residues. V was cut by 5 bases and J by 5 bases, with 12 bases left in between. The CDR3: CASSDGTQNEKLFF. The CDR3 DNA is TGTGCCAGCAGCGACGGGACACAAAATGAAAAACTGTTTTTT.

On this clone itself: The same CDR3 is also encoded by other DNA sequences in this sample. The V and J genes are TRBV9 and TRBJ2-1; 7 bases are shared with TRBD2. The CDR3 spans 16 residues. Germline lookup yields CDR1 SGDLS and CDR2 YYNGEE. The J segment lost 0 bases and the V segment lost 1 base, leaving 4 bases of the junction unmatched. The CDR3: CASSVSGGGSYNEQFF. The CDR3 DNA follows: TGTGCCAGCAGCGTATCTGGCGGGGGCTCCTACAATGAGCAGTTCTTC. Drawing the rest from reference TRBV9 and TRBJ2-1, the complete variable domain is DSGVTQTPKHLITATGQRVTLRCSPRSGDLSVYWYQQSLDQGLQFLIQYYNGEERAKGNILERFSAQQFPDLHSELNLSSLELGDSALYFCASSVSGGGSYNEQFFGPGTRLTVL.

The gene calls are TRBV6-6 and TRBJ1-5; D perhaps matches TRBD1 (5 bases). Germline CDR1 and CDR2: MNHNY and SVGAGI (reference sequence). This CDR3 has 13 residues. The ends were cut back, 8 bases at V and 3 bases at J, with 11 bases in the middle. The CDR3 loop reads CASRWGLNQPQHF. In nucleotides, the CDR3 is TGTGCCAGCCGTTGGGGCCTCAATCAGCCCCAGCATTTT.

Remarks on this clone: The same CDR3 also results from other DNA sequences found in this sample. The gene calls are TRBV27 and TRBJ2-7; 10 positions match TRBD2. Germline CDR1 reads MNHEY; CDR2 reads SMNVEV (reference sequence). This CDR3 contains 15 residues. The ends lost 6 bases at V and 2 bases at J; junction bases unmatched: 7. CDR3 bases: TGTGCCAGCAGCATCCGAGCGGGAGGGCCCTACGAGCAGTACTTC. This gives the protein CASSIRAGGPYEQYF.

The chain has TRBV29-1 and TRBJ1-1; tentative D call: TRBD1 (6 bases). The CDR3 is 13 amino acids. Germline V gene sequence: CDR1 SQVTM, CDR2 ANQGSEA. V lost 3 bases and J lost 0, with 8 bases in between. CDR3 in DNA: TGCAGCGTTGAGTACAGGGTGAACACTGAAGCTTTCTTT. It codes for CSVEYRVNTEAFF.

About this clone: In the same sample, other DNA sequences code for this CDR3. The chain recombines TRBV20-1 with TRBJ2-5, with no clear D. The V gene lost 3 bases and the J gene lost 2 bases, with 1 base spanning the gap. Germline CDR1 reads DFQATT; CDR2 reads SNEGSKA (reference sequence). CDR3 length: 10 amino acids. The CDR3 spells CSARQETQYF. The CDR3 DNA follows: TGCAGTGCTAGGCAAGAGACCCAGTACTTC.

The J gene is TRBJ2-1, the V gene TRBV4-1; 10 nucleotides align to TRBD1. Trimming at V came to 4 bases and at J to 7 bases, leaving 10 bases not matched to a gene. This CDR3 is 16 amino acids long. Germline lookup yields CDR1 MGHRA and CDR2 YSYEKL. This CDR3 is CASSPEKGQGLNEQFF. As DNA, the CDR3 is TGCGCCAGCAGCCCGGAGAAGGGACAGGGGTTGAATGAGCAGTTCTTC.

The chain joins TRBV7-2 to TRBJ2-7; D uncertain. V shed 2 bases and J shed 3 bases, with 14 bases lying between them. Looked up from germline, CDR1 is SGHTA and CDR2 is FQGNSA. The CDR3 has 15 residues. CDR3 sequence reads: CASSLLGRLHYEQYF. The CDR3 bases are TGTGCCAGCAGCTTACTTGGCAGGCTACACTACGAGCAGTACTTC. Supplemented by reference TRBV7-2 and TRBJ2-7, the full variable domain reads GAGVSQSPSNKVTEKGKDVELRCDPISGHTALYWYRQSLGQGLEFLIYFQGNSAPDKSGLPSDRFSAERTGGSVSTLTIQRTQQEDSAVYLCASSLLGRLHYEQYFGPGTRLTVT.

This clone was found once. The V call is TRBV29-1, the J call TRBJ1-2; no reliable D call. This CDR3 is 12 amino acids long. The germline V gene has CDR1 SQVTM and CDR2 ANQGSEA. V lost 4 bases and J 4 bases, leaving 10 bases between the germline ends. CDR3 in amino acids: CSVVESLYGYTF. CDR3 coding DNA: TGCAGCGTTGTGGAGAGCCTCTATGGCTACACCTTC.

The chain combines TRBV5-1 with TRBJ2-3, with 8 bases fitting TRBD2. Germline loops: CDR1 SGHRS, CDR2 YFSETQ. The V gene end was trimmed by 0 bases and the J gene end by 11 bases; junction bases not matched to a gene: 2. This CDR3 has 12 residues. The CDR3 reads CASSLGSGEQYF. The DNA of the CDR3 is TGCGCCAGCAGCTTGGGTAGCGGGGAGCAGTATTTT.

Turning to this clone: A read error may produce the germline difference seen at one junction end. The CDR3: CASSIAAAPRGNQPQHF. CDR3 DNA: TGTGCCAGCAGCATAGCGGCGGCACCTCGGGGCAATCAGCCCCAGCATTTT. The chain recombines TRBV7-9 with TRBJ1-5; D is uncertain. The CDR3 has 17 residues. Germline V CDR1 and CDR2: SEHNR, FQNEAQ (reference sequence).